This TCR beta chain stems from a study of T cells after yellow fever vaccination. This CDR3 is 14 amino acids long. Germline V lookup: CDR1 SEHNR, CDR2 FQNEAQ (reference sequence). Trimming took off 5 bases at V and 7 bases at J, with 15 bases between the two ends. MiXCR, run by TCRdb on the 5' RACE reads, gives a single entry per CDR3 protein. The data contain some 550,000 distinct CDR3 sequences, roughly 21% of them singletons. This clonotype was seen only a few times. The chain uses TRBV7-9 and TRBJ1-5; D call uncertain. Sequencing used PBMCs, obtained 15 days after the yellow fever booster vaccination. This clonotype originated in a man aged 25 to 45 who received the YFV17D yellow fever vaccine. The CDR3 reads CASSLDHGSQPQHF. The CDR3 DNA reads TGTGCCAGCAGCCTGGACCATGGTAGCCAGCCCCAGCATTTT. Full variable domain (remainder filled in from reference TRBV7-9 and TRBJ1-5): DTGVSQNPRHKITKRGQNVTFRCDPISEHNRLYWYRQTLGQGPEFLTYFQNEAQLEKSRLLSDRFSAERPKGSFSTLEIQRTEQGDSAMYLCASSLDHGSQPQHFGDGTRLSIL.